The count of the clone carrying this T cell receptor beta chain is one. Antigen unknown. Unique molecular identifiers featured in how the TCRbeta library was prepared. TCRdb reprocessed the PCR reads via MiXCR and lists one record per CDR3 protein. This table has fewer than 550,000 distinct CDR3 sequences, about an eighth appearing once. This sample is drawn from a study of T-cell reconstitution after alpha-beta-depleted transplantation in children. The CDR3 totals 15 residues. V gave up 3 bases and J gave up 6 bases; unmatched junction bases: 7. CDR1 and CDR2 (germline): SGHRS, YFSETQ. Study observations and caveats: About two months after transplant, alpha-beta T cells reportedly came from several hundred expanded graft clones. T-cell numbers and diversity, one year after transplant, stemmed largely from T cells that were newly produced.

The chain has TRBV5-1 and TRBJ2-3; 10 bases line up with TRBD1. The sequence was collected from a female patient aged 2-10 years who had a stem cell transplant for aplastic anemia, so the T cells may come from the graft donor. Sequenced here: PBMCs, mostly from graft donor cells, sampled 180 days after TCRalphabeta/CD19-depleted stem cell transplant. The CDR3 DNA sequence: TGCGCCAGCAGCTCGACAGGGGGCGGTCAGGATACGCAGTATTTT. Residues: CASSSTGGGQDTQYF.